These 20 T cell receptor beta chains came from one sample sequenced in a study of T cell responses to AZD1222 COVID-19 vaccine. Assay: immunoSEQ multiplex PCR; the TCRdb copy retains only in-frame clones and omits some. The repertoire consists of around 120,000 clones, with around 89% occurring once and the leading ten covering less than 4%. This specimen consisted of peripheral blood, obtained on day 0 of AZD1222 vaccination. Receptors originate from an adult in good health.

The genes are TRBV20-1 and TRBJ2-7, with a possible D match to TRBD2 (5 bases). Germline V CDR1 and CDR2: DFQATT, SNEGSKA (reference sequence). Trimming cost V 5 bases and J 5 bases, with 19 bases left between them. This CDR3 comprises 14 residues. The CDR3: CSARERISPHEQYF. CDR3 coding DNA: TGCAGTGCTCGTGAGCGGATATCCCCCCACGAGCAGTACTTC.

This chain uses TRBV27 with TRBJ1-5; D unresolved. This CDR3 comprises 13 residues. V was trimmed by 3 bases and J by 6 bases, leaving 9 bases between them. Germline V gene data show CDR1 as MNHEY and CDR2 as SMNVEV (reference sequence). CDR3: CASSFSALQPQHF. The DNA for the CDR3 is TGTGCCAGCAGTTTCTCCGCTCTTCAGCCCCAGCATTTT.

The chain links TRBV14 to TRBJ1-4; D unresolved. Trimming removed 1 base from V and 5 bases from J, with 11 bases in between. From germline, CDR1 is SGHDN and CDR2 FVKESK. There are 15 residues in the CDR3. The chain's CDR3 is CASSQGGSLNEKLFF. CDR3 nucleotide sequence: TGTGCCAGCAGCCAAGGGGGAAGCCTAAATGAAAAACTGTTTTTT.

The chain has TRBV10-3 and TRBJ1-1, with D maybe TRBD1 (5 bases). The CDR3 has 14 residues. V was pared by 6 bases and J by 4 bases, with 15 bases between. Germline V lookup: CDR1 ENHRY, CDR2 SYGVKD. The CDR3 loop is CAISLKSGSTEAFF. Here the CDR3 DNA reads TGTGCCATCAGCTTGAAATCAGGGAGCACTGAAGCTTTCTTT.

Only a few counts were recorded for this clone. The chain couples TRBV7-3 to TRBJ2-2; D might be TRBD2 (5 bases). This CDR3 is 11 amino acids long. V lost 8 bases and J lost 8, with 9 bases in between. The germline CDR1 and CDR2 sequences are SGHTA and FQGTGA. The CDR3 DNA follows: TGTGCCAGCTCCTCGGGGGGGGAGCTGTTTTTT. Translating it yields CASSSGGELFF.

The chain employs TRBV4-1 and TRBJ1-1; no reliable D call. Looked up from germline, CDR1 is MGHRA and CDR2 is YSYEKL. Trimming left V 4 bases short and J 7 bases short, with 16 bases between. The CDR3 loop spans 14 amino acids. The CDR3 nucleotides read TGCGCCAGCAGCCCAGCACGCGGAACCCTTGAAGCTTTCTTT. The encoded protein is CASSPARGTLEAFF.

The chain couples TRBV4-3 to TRBJ1-2; 9 bases are shared with TRBD1. Germline V gene data show CDR1 as LGHNA and CDR2 as YSLEER. This CDR3 has 14 residues. The V and J ends lost 2 bases and 4 bases, in that order; junction bases with no gene match: 2. CDR3: CASSQHRGPYGYTF. CDR3 coding DNA: TGCGCCAGCAGCCAACACAGGGGGCCCTATGGCTACACCTTC.

The V and J genes are TRBV21-1 and TRBJ1-2. TRBV21-1 is marked as a pseudogene. The CDR3 is made up of 16 amino acids. CDR3 in amino acids: CASSKRAGGPVYGYTF. DNA of the CDR3: TGTGCCAGCAGCAAAAGAGCGGGGGGGCCCGTCTATGGCTACACCTTC.

The chain has TRBV19 and TRBJ1-4; D is perhaps TRBD1 (6 bases). The CDR3 consists of 16 residues. The V end lost 3 bases, the J end lost 12 bases, and 23 bases lay between the germline ends. CDR1 and CDR2 (germline): LNHDA, SQIVND (reference sequence). CDR3 nucleotides: TGTGCCAGTAGTATTAGAAAGGACAGATCTACGGGGGAACTGTTTTTT. Amino acids: CASSIRKDRSTGELFF.

The chain combines TRBV18 with TRBJ2-5; D uncertain. The CDR3 contains 12 residues. The germline V and J ends were trimmed by 0 bases and 5 bases, with 4 bases remaining between them. Per germline, CDR1 KGHSH and CDR2 LQKENI. The CDR3 DNA sequence: TGTGCCAGCTCACCACCTACCGAGACCCAGTACTTC. It translates to CASSPPTETQYF.

This clone appeared a single time. The chain carries TRBV4-3 and TRBJ2-7; D call uncertain. In germline, CDR1 is LGHNA, CDR2 YSLEER. The CDR3 totals 13 residues. V lost 8 bases, J lost 1 base, and 12 bases lay in between. The CDR3 DNA is TGCGCCAGCCCCCCGCCAGGATCCTACGAGCAGTACTTC. This encodes CASPPPGSYEQYF.

The rearrangement joins TRBV12-3 or TRBV12-4 to TRBJ2-1, with D tentatively TRBD1 or TRBD2 (6 bases each). The CDR3 consists of 12 residues. V lost 5 bases, J lost 9 bases, and 11 bases lay in between. The CDR3 reads CASSPGGAEQFF. CDR3 DNA sequence: TGTGCCAGCAGTCCCGGGGGCGCTGAGCAGTTCTTC.

CDR3 in DNA: TGTGCCAGCAGCTTTACAGGAGCGAACACTGAAGCTTTCTTT. It yields the protein CASSFTGANTEAFF. The chain is built from TRBV6-5 and TRBJ1-1, with D tentatively TRBD1 (5 bases). Trimming shortened V by 6 bases and J by 1 base, and 12 bases separated the two germline ends. Germline values: CDR1 MNHEY, CDR2 SVGAGI. The CDR3 is 14 amino acids.

The genes are TRBV7-9 and TRBJ1-6, with no clear D. Germline CDR1 is SEHNR and CDR2 is FQNEAQ (reference sequence). Trimming stripped 1 base from V and 11 bases from J, with 12 bases between. CDR3 length equals 14 residues. In nucleotides, the CDR3 is TGTGCCAGCAGCTTAGTGGGGATGACGCCACCCCTCCACTTT. As protein: CASSLVGMTPPLHF.

The chain recombines TRBV10-3 with TRBJ2-7; no clear D gene. This CDR3 comprises 12 residues. The V end was cut by 3 bases, the J end by 4 bases, with 7 bases between. In germline, CDR1 is ENHRY, CDR2 SYGVKD. The CDR3 spells CAISDQGYEQYF. CDR3 nucleotide sequence: TGTGCCATCAGTGATCAAGGTTACGAGCAGTACTTC.

CDR3 amino acids: CASSLVIAGGELFF. In nucleotides, the CDR3 is TGTGCCAGCAGCTTAGTAATCGCCGGCGGGGAGCTGTTTTTT. The rearrangement links TRBV13 to TRBJ2-2; D is unresolved. The CDR3 consists of 14 residues. V was pared by 1 base and J by 7 bases, with 10 bases between. The germline CDR1 and CDR2 sequences are PRHDT and FYEKMQ (reference sequence).

V usage is TRBV29-1 and J usage is TRBJ1-1; D gene unclear. The germline V and J ends were trimmed by 2 bases and 1 base, with 11 bases remaining between them. The germline CDR1 and CDR2 sequences are SQVTM and ANQGSEA. The CDR3 is 14 residues long. CDR3 in amino acids: CSVELAPRNTEAFF. DNA for the CDR3: TGCAGCGTTGAATTAGCCCCCAGGAACACTGAAGCTTTCTTT.

This sequence joins TRBV9 and TRBJ2-3, with unresolved D. V shed 4 bases and J shed 2 bases, with 5 bases lying between them. Germline CDR1 is SGDLS and CDR2 is YYNGEE. The CDR3 is 12 residues long. The CDR3 loop is CASSPITDTQYF. The CDR3 nucleotides read TGTGCCAGCAGCCCAATCACAGATACGCAGTATTTT. The whole variable domain, filled in from reference TRBV9 and TRBJ2-3, reads DSGVTQTPKHLITATGQRVTLRCSPRSGDLSVYWYQQSLDQGLQFLIQYYNGEERAKGNILERFSAQQFPDLHSELNLSSLELGDSALYFCASSPITDTQYFGPGTRLTVL.

The rearrangement links TRBV10-3 to TRBJ2-1; D unclear. Trimming took 6 bases from V and 4 from J, leaving 16 bases between them. The CDR3 is 15 residues long. Germline values: CDR1 ENHRY, CDR2 SYGVKD. CDR3 in amino acids: CAISLGPKPYNEQFF. CDR3 coding DNA: TGTGCCATCAGCCTAGGCCCTAAACCGTACAATGAGCAGTTCTTC.

This rearrangement joins TRBV5-4 to TRBJ2-6; 9 nucleotides line up with TRBD1. Per the germline V gene, CDR1 is SGHNT and CDR2 is YYREEE (reference sequence). J lost 2 bases, V lost 5 bases, and 11 bases had no gene match. The CDR3 is made up of 18 amino acids. The chain's CDR3 is CASSSAQGALAGANVLTF. The CDR3 DNA reads as TGTGCCAGCAGTTCTGCACAGGGGGCGCTAGCTGGGGCCAACGTCCTGACTTTC.